These 18 T cell receptor beta chains originate from one sample sequenced in a study of CD8+ T cells in alopecia areata. Markers used for sorting pooled cutaneous lymph node cells were CD4, CD8alpha, NKG2D, NKG2ACE and others. As the sequencing template, cDNA was produced by extracting RNA and reverse transcribing it. The data were produced by immunoSEQ multiplex PCR, yet TCRdb's version contains in-frame clones alone and is incomplete. The repertoire has 270,000 or so clones, none seen only once; the ten largest take 1.2%. The sample taken for sequencing was CD4+ T cells sorted from a lymph node. Receptor source: a C3H/HeJ mouse with alopecia areata. The MHC haplotype recorded for the strain is H2-k.

The sample holds a few counts of this clone. Genes here carry mouse names. The read finishes 4 residues shy of the CDR3 end, and the germline J gene is used to complete it. This sample includes further DNA sequences coding for the same CDR3. The chain joins TRBV13-3 to TRBJ2-4; maybe TRBD1 (5 bases). CDR1 is NNHDY and CDR2 is SYVADS in the germline V gene. The CDR3 totals 12 residues. CDR3 sequence: CASSDRKNTLYF. The part of the CDR3 DNA that was read is TGTGCCAGCAGCGACAGAAAAAAC. The entire variable domain, with the rest obtained from reference TRBV13-3 and TRBJ2-4, is as follows: EAAVTQSPRSKVAVTGGKVTLSCHQTNNHDYMYWYRQDTGHGLRLIHYSYVADSTEKGDIPDGYKASRPSQENFSLILELASLSQTAVYFCASSDRKNTLYFGAGTRLSVL.

Notes on this clone: Genes here carry mouse names. The CDR3 is cut off 4 residues early in the read; its end comes from the germline J gene. The chain is built from TRBV17 and TRBJ2-1; tentatively, D is TRBD1 (5 bases). Germline V CDR1 and CDR2: MNHDT, YYDKIL. This CDR3 comprises 14 residues. With 4 bases removed from V and 3 bases from J, the gap between germline ends came to 10 bases. Partial CDR3 DNA: TGTGCTAGCAGTACAGGGAGGGGCTATGCT. It encodes CASSTGRGYA. The whole CDR3 region reads CASSTGRGYAEQFF.

This clone was counted only a few times. Genes here carry mouse names. The read falls 4 residues short of the CDR3 end, and the missing part is taken from the germline J gene. The identical CDR3 is also encoded by other nucleotide sequences in the sample. The V call is TRBV1, the J call TRBJ2-5; tentative D call: TRBD2 (6 bases). Germline V gene data show CDR1 as NSQYPW and CDR2 as LRSPGD (reference sequence). The CDR3 extends over 12 amino acids. The CDR3 sequence: CTCSAGGDTQYF. CDR3 DNA, as far as it was read: TGCACCTGCAGTGCCGGGGGGGAC.

As for this clone: Each gene name is a mouse one. The observed sequence ends 4 residues before the CDR3 terminus, with the missing tail filled in from the germline J gene. Other DNA sequences from this sample encode an identical CDR3 as well. The rearrangement joins TRBV19 to TRBJ2-3, with 9 bases lining up with TRBD1. Losses at the gene ends were 3 bases for V and 1 base for J; bases not matched to a gene: 0. The V gene's germline CDR1 is FNHDT and CDR2 SITEND (reference sequence). This CDR3 comprises 14 residues. The CDR3 DNA, read in part, is TGTGCCAGCAGTAGGGACAGGGGTGCAGAA. As protein: CASSRDRGAE. From start to end, the CDR3 is CASSRDRGAETLYF. The whole variable domain, filled in from reference TRBV19 and TRBJ2-3, reads GGIITQTPKFLIGQEGQKLTLKCQQNFNHDTMYWYRQDSGKGLRLIYYSITENDLQKGDLSEGYDASREKKSSFSLTVTSAQKNEMAVFLCASSRDRGAETLYFGSGTRLTVL.

Turning to this clone: Mouse gene names and germline throughout. Read data end 4 residues before the CDR3 end; the end is taken from the germline J gene. The rearrangement uses TRBV1 and TRBJ1-2; D unclear. The ends were cut back, 5 bases at V and 0 bases at J, with 7 bases in the middle. The V gene's germline CDR1 is NSQYPW and CDR2 LRSPGD (reference sequence). The CDR3 extends over 13 amino acids. CDR3 protein: CTCSFKANSDYTF. Incomplete CDR3 DNA: TGCACCTGCAGTTTCAAAGCAAACTCC.

This clone was counted a few times. Germline and genes here are mouse. The read stops 4 residues short of the end of the CDR3; the missing end is completed from the germline J gene. The chain carries TRBV5 and TRBJ2-7; TRBD2 matches at 11 bases. V lost 0 bases, J lost 3 bases, and 4 bases stayed unmatched. Germline-derived CDR1 and CDR2 are LGHNA and YNLKQL (reference sequence). The CDR3 is 16 amino acids. The DNA read from the CDR3 is TGTGCCAGCAGCCAAGATACCGGGACTGGGGGCTAT. Translation gives CASSQDTGTGGY. The entire CDR3 protein reads CASSQDTGTGGYEQYF.

The sample holds a few counts of this clone. Gene names follow the mouse nomenclature. Other DNA sequences in this specimen translate into the identical CDR3. The CDR3 here is CASSQTGFQDTQYF. Incomplete CDR3 DNA: TGTGCCAGCAGCCAGACAGGGTTCCAAGAC. The chain combines TRBV5 with TRBJ2-5; TRBD1 matches 7 bases. The read terminates 4 residues ahead of where the CDR3 ends, so the germline J gene completes it. The CDR3 extends over 14 amino acids. The trim removed 3 bases at V and 2 bases at J, leaving 2 bases unmatched. Germline V gives CDR1 LGHNA, CDR2 YNLKQL (reference sequence).

Worth noting for this clone: Each gene name is a mouse one. The read stops 4 residues short of the end of the CDR3; the missing end is completed from the germline J gene. This sequence joins TRBV4 and TRBJ2-2; 8 bases are a match to TRBD1. This CDR3 is built from 15 residues. Trimming took 4 bases from V and 3 from J; bases not matched to a gene: 4. Germline V gene sequence: CDR1 LGHDT, CDR2 YNNKQL (reference sequence). The chain's CDR3 is CASSFRGQDTGQLYF. The sequenced CDR3 bases are TGTGCCAGCAGCTTCAGGGGGCAAGACACCGGG. Supplemented by reference TRBV4 and TRBJ2-2, the full variable domain reads ETAVFQTPNYHVTQVGNEVSFNCKQTLGHDTMYWYKQDSKKLLKIMFSYNNKQLIVNETVPRRFSPQSSDKAHLNLRIKSVEPEDSAVYLCASSFRGQDTGQLYFGEGSKLTVL.

As concerns this clone: Genes here carry mouse names. The CDR3 end falls 4 residues outside the read, so it is completed with the germline J gene. The sample carries other DNA sequences with the same CDR3. This chain links TRBV13-1 with TRBJ1-2, with a weak D call TRBD1 (5 bases). Germline V CDR1 and CDR2: NSHNY, SYGAGN. The CDR3 is made up of 14 amino acids. V lost 0 bases to trimming and J lost 2 bases, with 8 bases between them. The CDR3 loop is CASSDAGGNSDYTF. Partial CDR3 DNA: TGTGCCAGCAGTGATGCGGGGGGGAACTCC.

With respect to this clone: Mouse names are used for the genes. The CDR3 end is not reached by the read, which stops 4 residues before it; the germline J gene fills it in. The rearrangement joins TRBV19 to TRBJ1-2; TRBD1 aligns across 7 bases. The CDR3 spans 13 residues. The V and J ends lost 6 bases and 1 base, in that order; junction bases with no gene match: 3. CDR1 FNHDT and CDR2 SITEND come from the germline V gene (reference sequence). The chain's CDR3 is CASTPGGNSDYTF. CDR3 bases read: TGTGCCAGCACTCCAGGGGGAAACTCC.

Notes on this clone: Genes here carry mouse names. The read ends 4 residues early relative to the CDR3; the germline J gene fills the gap. Other DNA sequences from this sample encode an identical CDR3 as well. The gene calls are TRBV31 and TRBJ2-2, with D possibly being TRBD1 (6 bases). This CDR3 has 14 residues. Trimming stripped 1 base from V and 2 bases from J, with 8 bases between. Germline lookup yields CDR1 GKSSPN and CDR2 SITVG. CDR3 protein: CAWSPQGNTGQLYF. CDR3 DNA, as far as it was read: TGTGCCTGGAGTCCTCAGGGGAACACCGGG.

In regard to this clone: The gene names here belong to mouse. The missing CDR3 end, 3 residues past where the read stops, is filled in from the germline J gene. The chain links TRBV13-1 to TRBJ1-6, with 7 bases fitting TRBD1. TRBJ1-6 is designated an ORF whose function remains uncertain. The trim removed 5 bases at V and 8 bases at J, leaving 7 bases unmatched. Germline V gives CDR1 NSHNY, CDR2 SYGAGN. The length of the CDR3 is 14 residues. Incomplete CDR3 DNA: TGTGCCAGCAGGAGACAGGGAGGTTATTCGCCC. Translating it yields CASRRQGGYSP. The entire CDR3 is CASRRQGGYSPLYF.

This clone occurred a few times. The gene symbols are mouse symbols. The sequence runs out 4 residues before the end of the CDR3; the remainder is reconstructed from the germline J gene. The chain combines TRBV14 with TRBJ2-1; TRBD2 agrees at 12 bases. This CDR3 spans 15 amino acids. Germline CDR1 is SGHDT and CDR2 is FRDEAV. Germline trimming cut 4 bases from V and 5 bases from J; bases unmatched to any gene: 4. The DNA read from the CDR3 is TGTGCCAGCAGTCCCGGGACTGGGGGGCATGCT. The encoded protein is CASSPGTGGHA. In full, the CDR3 is CASSPGTGGHAEQFF.

As regards this clone: Gene names and germline match the mouse. The sequence runs out 4 residues before the end of the CDR3; the remainder is reconstructed from the germline J gene. Other DNA sequences within the sample encode an identical CDR3. The chain combines TRBV1 with TRBJ2-5; 8 positions match TRBD1. CDR1 and CDR2 from the germline V gene are NSQYPW and LRSPGD (reference sequence). The CDR3 runs to 14 residues. CDR3 bases read: TGCACCTGCAGTGCAGCAGGGGGCGGAGAC. Translating gives CTCSAAGGGD. From start to end, the CDR3 is CTCSAAGGGDTQYF.

A note on this clone: The genes are named according to mouse. The read comes to an end 4 residues before the CDR3 does, leaving the germline J gene to fill in the end. The rearrangement joins TRBV2 to TRBJ2-3, with a weak D call TRBD1 (6 bases). Germline V lookup: CDR1 LGHNA, CDR2 YSYQKL. V was shortened by 0 bases and J by 3 bases, with 10 bases between the two germline ends. This CDR3 spans 15 amino acids. The DNA read from the CDR3 is TGTGCCAGCAGCCAAGATCTCGGGACAGCAGAA. Residues: CASSQDLGTAE. The CDR3 reads in full as CASSQDLGTAETLYF.

With respect to this clone: Gene names are mouse gene names. The read halts 4 residues ahead of the CDR3 end, with the missing end drawn from the germline J gene. V is TRBV13-1 and J is TRBJ2-1; D might be TRBD1 (5 bases). Germline CDR1 and CDR2: NSHNY and SYGAGN. The CDR3 consists of 14 residues. The ends were cut back, 9 bases at V and 1 base at J, with 14 bases in the middle. The part of the CDR3 DNA that was read is TGTGCCACCGCGCAAGGACAAAACTATGCT. Translating it yields CATAQGQNYA. The CDR3 in full is CATAQGQNYAEQFF.

This clone was seen a handful of times. Genes and germline come from the mouse. The CDR3 is cut off 4 residues early in the read; its end comes from the germline J gene. The chain couples TRBV19 to TRBJ2-7, with D possibly being TRBD1 (6 bases). Germline lookup yields CDR1 FNHDT and CDR2 SITEND (reference sequence). The CDR3 totals 13 residues. The CDR3 loop reads CASSTRDTYEQYF. The sequenced CDR3 bases are TGTGCCAGCAGTACCCGGGACACATAT.

With regard to this clone: A read error may explain this, as a much larger clone is one base away. The gene names here belong to mouse. The CDR3 end is not reached by the read, which stops 4 residues before it; the germline J gene fills it in. This CDR3 is also generated by other DNA sequences in the sample. The chain joins TRBV5 to TRBJ1-2, with TRBD1 as a possible D gene (5 bases). The germline gives CDR1 LGHNA, CDR2 YNLKQL (reference sequence). The CDR3 is 14 residues long. Deletions cut 0 bases from V and 2 bases from J, with 7 bases between. The CDR3 bases that were read are TGTGCCAGCAGCCAAGAGTCAGGGAACTCC. Translation: CASSQESGNS. The CDR3 reads in full as CASSQESGNSDYTF.